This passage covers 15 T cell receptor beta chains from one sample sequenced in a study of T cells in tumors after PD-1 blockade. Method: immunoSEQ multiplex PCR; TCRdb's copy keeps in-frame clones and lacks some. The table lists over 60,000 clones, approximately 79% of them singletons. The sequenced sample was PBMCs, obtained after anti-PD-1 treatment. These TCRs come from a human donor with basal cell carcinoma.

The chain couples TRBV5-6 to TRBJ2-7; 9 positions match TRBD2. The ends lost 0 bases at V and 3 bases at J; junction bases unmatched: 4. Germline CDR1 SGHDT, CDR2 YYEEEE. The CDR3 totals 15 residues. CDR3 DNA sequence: TGTGCCAGCAGCTTGGCCGCTAGCGGGGACTACGAGCAGTACTTC. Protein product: CASSLAASGDYEQYF. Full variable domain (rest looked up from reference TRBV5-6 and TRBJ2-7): DAGVTQSPTHLIKTRGQQVTLRCSPKSGHDTVSWYQQALGQGPQFIFQYYEEEERQRGNFPDRFSGHQFPNYSSELNVNALLLGDSALYLCASSLAASGDYEQYFGPGTRLTVT.

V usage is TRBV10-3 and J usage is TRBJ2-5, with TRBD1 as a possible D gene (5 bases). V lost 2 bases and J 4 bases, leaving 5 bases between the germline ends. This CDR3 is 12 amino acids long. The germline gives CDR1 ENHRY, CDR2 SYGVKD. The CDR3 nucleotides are TGTGCCATCAGTGAGAGGGGAGAGACCCAGTACTTC. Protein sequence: CAISERGETQYF.

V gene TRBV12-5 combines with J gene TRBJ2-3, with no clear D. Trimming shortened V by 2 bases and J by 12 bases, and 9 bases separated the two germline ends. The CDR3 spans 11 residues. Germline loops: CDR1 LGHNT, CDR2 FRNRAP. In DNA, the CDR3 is TGTGCTAGTGGTTTGCCACCTATTCAGTATTTT. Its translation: CASGLPPIQYF.

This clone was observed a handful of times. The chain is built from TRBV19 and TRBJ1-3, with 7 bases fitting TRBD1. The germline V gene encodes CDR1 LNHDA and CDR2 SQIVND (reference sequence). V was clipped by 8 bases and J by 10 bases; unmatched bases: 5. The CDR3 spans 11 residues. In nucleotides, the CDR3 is TGTGCCAGTTCCTCGGACAGGACCATATATTTT. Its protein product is CASSSDRTIYF.

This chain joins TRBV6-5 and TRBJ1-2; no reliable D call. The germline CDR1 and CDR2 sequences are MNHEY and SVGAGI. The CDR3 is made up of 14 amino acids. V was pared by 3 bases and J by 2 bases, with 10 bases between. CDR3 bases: TGTGCCAGCAGTTATTTAGTGGGCAACTATGGCTACACCTTC. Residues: CASSYLVGNYGYTF.

The CDR3 region has the DNA TGTGCCAGCGTCCCACGGGAGGCCCTCTATTCCAATGAGCAGTTCTTC. Translating it yields CASVPREALYSNEQFF. The chain recombines TRBV7-8 with TRBJ2-1; 7 nucleotides align to TRBD2. Germline CDR1 and CDR2: SGHVS and FQNEAQ. V lost 8 bases to trimming and J lost 6 bases; unmatched junction nucleotides: 16. CDR3 length equals 16 residues. Supplemented by reference TRBV7-8 and TRBJ2-1, the full variable domain reads GAGVSQSPRYKVAKRGQDVALRCDPISGHVSLFWYQQALGQGPEFLTYFQNEAQLDKSGLPSDRFFAERPEGSVSTLKIQRTQQEDSAVYLCASVPREALYSNEQFFGPGTRLTVL.

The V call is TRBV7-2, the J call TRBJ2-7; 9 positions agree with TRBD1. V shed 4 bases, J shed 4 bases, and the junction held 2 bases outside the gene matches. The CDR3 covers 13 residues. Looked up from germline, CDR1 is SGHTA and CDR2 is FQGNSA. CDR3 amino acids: CASSWGTGYEQYF. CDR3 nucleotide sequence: TGTGCCAGCAGCTGGGGGACAGGGTACGAGCAGTACTTC.

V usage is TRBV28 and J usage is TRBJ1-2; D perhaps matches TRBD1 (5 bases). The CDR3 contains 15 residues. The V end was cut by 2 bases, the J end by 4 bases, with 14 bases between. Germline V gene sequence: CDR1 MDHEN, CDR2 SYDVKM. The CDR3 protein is CASSLREGPLYGYTF. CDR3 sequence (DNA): TGTGCCAGCAGTTTAAGGGAGGGACCCCTCTATGGCTACACCTTC.

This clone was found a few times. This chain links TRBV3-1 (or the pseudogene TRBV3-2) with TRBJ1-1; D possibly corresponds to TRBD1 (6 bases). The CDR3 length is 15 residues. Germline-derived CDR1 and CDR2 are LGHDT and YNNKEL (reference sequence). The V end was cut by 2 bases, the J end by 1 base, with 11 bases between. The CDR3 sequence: CASSQTTGRNTEAFF. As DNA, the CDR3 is TGTGCCAGCAGCCAAACGACAGGCCGGAACACTGAAGCTTTCTTT.

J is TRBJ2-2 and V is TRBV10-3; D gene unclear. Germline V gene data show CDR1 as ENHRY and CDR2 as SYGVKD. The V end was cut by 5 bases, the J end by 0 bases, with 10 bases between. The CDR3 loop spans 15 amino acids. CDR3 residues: CAISPDVTNTGELFF. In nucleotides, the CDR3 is TGTGCCATCAGTCCAGACGTAACGAACACCGGGGAGCTGTTTTTT.

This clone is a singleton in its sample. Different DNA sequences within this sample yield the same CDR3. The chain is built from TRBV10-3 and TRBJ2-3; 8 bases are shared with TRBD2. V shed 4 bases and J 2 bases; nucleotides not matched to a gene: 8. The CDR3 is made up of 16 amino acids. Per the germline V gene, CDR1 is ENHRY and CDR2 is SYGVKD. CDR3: CAISGLAGGSTDTQYF. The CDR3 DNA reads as TGTGCCATCAGTGGCTTGGCGGGGGGTTCCACAGATACGCAGTATTTT.

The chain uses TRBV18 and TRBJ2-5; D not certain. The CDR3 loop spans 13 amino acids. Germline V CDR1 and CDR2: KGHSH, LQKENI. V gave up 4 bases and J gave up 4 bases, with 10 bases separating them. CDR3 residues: CASSQQGLETQYF. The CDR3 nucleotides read TGTGCCAGCTCACAACAAGGGTTAGAGACCCAGTACTTC.

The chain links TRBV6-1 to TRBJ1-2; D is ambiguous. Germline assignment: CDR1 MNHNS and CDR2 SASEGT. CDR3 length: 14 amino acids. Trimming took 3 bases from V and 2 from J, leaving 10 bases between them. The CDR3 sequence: CASSEGWRNYGYTF. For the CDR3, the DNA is TGTGCCAGCAGTGAGGGGTGGCGGAACTATGGCTACACCTTC.

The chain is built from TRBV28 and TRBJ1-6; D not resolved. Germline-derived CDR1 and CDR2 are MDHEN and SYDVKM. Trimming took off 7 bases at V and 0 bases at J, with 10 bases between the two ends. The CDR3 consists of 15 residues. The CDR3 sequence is CASTWEPSYNSPLHF. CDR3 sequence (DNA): TGTGCCAGCACCTGGGAGCCCTCCTATAATTCACCCCTCCACTTT.

The DNA of the CDR3 is TGTGCCAGCAGCCTACTCGGACAGGGGGCTTTGTACGAGCAGTACTTC. This translates into CASSLLGQGALYEQYF. The chain joins TRBV5-6 to TRBJ2-7; 11 positions match TRBD1. CDR1 and CDR2 (germline): SGHDT, YYEEEE. Trimming took 4 bases from V and 4 from J; bases not matched to a gene: 10. CDR3 size: 16 residues.